The 5 T cell receptor beta chains below all came from one sample that was sequenced in a study of T cell responses to AZD1222 COVID-19 vaccine. The table came from immunoSEQ multiplex PCR; TCRdb's copy has only in-frame clones and leaves some out. Altogether around 100,000 clones are present, roughly nine tenths being singletons, with the ten largest covering approximately 16%. The specimen comprised peripheral blood, sampled on day 0 of AZD1222 vaccination. The receptors here all came from an adult in good health.

The rearrangement joins TRBV5-1 to TRBJ2-7, with a weak D call TRBD2 (5 bases). The germline gives CDR1 SGHRS, CDR2 YFSETQ. Trimming took off 1 base at V and 2 bases at J, with 10 bases between the two ends. The CDR3 is 14 amino acids. For the CDR3, the DNA is TGCGCCAGCAGCTTGCTTGGAGGAACCTACGAGCAGTACTTC. As protein: CASSLLGGTYEQYF. The full variable domain, its missing parts supplied by reference TRBV5-1 and TRBJ2-7, is KAGVTQTPRYLIKTRGQQVTLSCSPISGHRSVSWYQQTPGQGLQFLFEYFSETQRNKGNFPGRFSGRQFSNSRSEMNVSTLELGDSALYLCASSLLGGTYEQYFGPGTRLTVT.

J is TRBJ1-5 and V is TRBV12-3 or TRBV12-4; D is unclear. CDR3 length: 13 amino acids. V gave up 3 bases and J gave up 1 base, with 4 bases separating them. The CDR3 reads CASSFQSNQPQHF. The CDR3 nucleotides are TGTGCCAGCAGTTTCCAGAGCAATCAGCCCCAGCATTTT.

The chain couples TRBV10-3 to TRBJ2-1; 9 nucleotides match TRBD2. The junction had 12 bases not matched to a gene; V was cut back by 7 bases and J by 8 bases. The CDR3 totals 15 residues. The germline V gene encodes CDR1 ENHRY and CDR2 SYGVKD. The CDR3 here is CAITDTAGGAYEQFF. CDR3 DNA sequence: TGTGCCATCACTGATACAGCGGGAGGAGCCTATGAGCAGTTCTTC.

The chain is built from TRBV5-4 and TRBJ2-7; 12 nucleotides match TRBD1. This CDR3 has 16 amino acids. V was pared by 0 bases and J by 5 bases, with 6 bases of the junction left unmatched. Germline-derived CDR1 and CDR2 are SGHNT and YYREEE (reference sequence). CDR3 loop: CASSLGGTGGGHEQYF. The CDR3 DNA is TGTGCCAGCAGCTTGGGTGGGACAGGGGGCGGCCACGAGCAGTACTTC.

The V call is TRBV2, the J call TRBJ1-2; D is uncertain. Germline CDR1 reads SNHLY; CDR2 reads FYNNEI. The CDR3 is 15 amino acids. V shed 11 bases and J shed 6 bases, with 25 bases lying between them. The CDR3 is CAAFGETHPRDGYTF. CDR3 bases: TGTGCCGCCTTTGGGGAGACTCATCCTAGGGATGGCTACACCTTC.